Listed here are 26 T cell receptor beta chains from one sample, sequenced in a study of blood T cell repertoires in COVID-19. Repertoires were generated with immunoSEQ multiplex PCR, while TCRdb's copy carries only in-frame clones and drops some. The data contain 70,000 or so clones, around 86% of them singletons. The source material was peripheral blood. The receptors originated from a young woman with acute or convalescent COVID-19.

V is TRBV6-5 and J is TRBJ2-5, with a tentative D call TRBD2 (5 bases). V lost 6 bases, J lost 5 bases, and 13 bases lay in between. Looked up from germline, CDR1 is MNHEY and CDR2 is SVGAGI. There are 13 residues in the CDR3. In nucleotides, the CDR3 is TGTGCCAGCAGCTGGGCCCGAGGGGAGACCCAGTACTTC. This codes for CASSWARGETQYF.

The genes are TRBV15 and TRBJ1-1; no reliable D call. Trimming removed 5 bases from V and 5 bases from J, with 12 bases in between. This CDR3 has 13 residues. Germline CDR1 reads LNHNV; CDR2 reads YYDKDF (reference sequence). The CDR3 protein is CATSGSRITEAFF. As DNA, the CDR3 is TGTGCCACCAGCGGGTCGAGGATTACTGAAGCTTTCTTT. The full variable domain, its missing parts supplied by reference TRBV15 and TRBJ1-1, is DAMVIQNPRYQVTQFGKPVTLSCSQTLNHNVMYWYQQKSSQAPKLLFHYYDKDFNNEADTPDNFQSRRPNTSFCFLDIRSPGLGDTAMYLCATSGSRITEAFFGQGTRLTVV.

The rearrangement uses TRBV11-2 and TRBJ1-3; tentatively, D is TRBD1 (5 bases). The CDR3 extends over 15 amino acids. Germline CDR1 and CDR2: SGHAT and FQNNGV. V gave up 4 bases and J gave up 8 bases, with 18 bases separating them. In DNA, the CDR3 is TGTGCCAGCAGCTCCCTAAAAGGGAGGGGAGACACCATATATTTT. Translating it yields CASSSLKGRGDTIYF. Looking up the rest from reference TRBV11-2 and TRBJ1-3 gives the full variable domain: EAGVAQSPRYKIIEKRQSVAFWCNPISGHATLYWYQQILGQGPKLLIQFQNNGVVDDSQLPKDRFSAERLKGVDSTLKIQPAKLEDSAVYLCASSSLKGRGDTIYFGEGSWLTVV.

V gene TRBV21-1 combines with J gene TRBJ1-2; the D call TRBD1 from the table was never checked on the DNA. TRBV21-1 corresponds to a pseudogene. The CDR3 loop spans 17 amino acids. The CDR3: CASSKGGRGTGIYGYTF. CDR3 in DNA: TGTGCCAGCAGCAAAGGAGGTAGGGGGACAGGGATTTATGGCTACACCTTC.

This sequence joins TRBV21-1 and TRBJ2-7; TRBD2, the table's D call, lacks a check against the DNA. TRBV21-1 is a pseudogene locus. The CDR3 totals 14 residues. The CDR3 loop reads CASSPRNYPYEQYF. DNA of the CDR3: TGTGCCAGCAGCCCCCGCAACTACCCATACGAGCAGTACTTC.

The chain links TRBV6-1 to TRBJ1-1; 11 positions match TRBD1. The CDR3 length is 16 residues. From germline, CDR1 is MNHNS and CDR2 SASEGT. The V gene end was trimmed by 4 bases and the J gene end by 2 bases; junction bases not matched to a gene: 6. In DNA form, the CDR3 reads TGTGCCAGCAGTGGAGCCGGGACAGGGGGTAACACTGAAGCTTTCTTT. Amino acids: CASSGAGTGGNTEAFF.

This sequence joins TRBV2 and TRBJ2-2; TRBD1 aligns across 8 bases. The length of the CDR3 is 14 residues. V shed 7 bases and J 4 bases; nucleotides not matched to a gene: 5. Per germline, CDR1 SNHLY and CDR2 FYNNEI. As DNA, the CDR3 is TGTGCCAGCACGAGACAGGGGATCACCGGGGAGCTGTTTTTT. Translating gives CASTRQGITGELFF.

The chain uses TRBV11-2 and TRBJ2-5, with D maybe TRBD1 (6 bases). CDR1 and CDR2 (germline): SGHAT, FQNNGV. The length of the CDR3 is 14 residues. V lost 3 bases and J 4 bases, leaving 12 bases between the germline ends. The CDR3 nucleotides are TGTGCCAGCAGCTTTACCAGGGGAAGAGAGACCCAGTACTTC. Amino acid sequence: CASSFTRGRETQYF.

This chain joins TRBV30 and TRBJ1-6, with TRBD1 matching 8 bases. J was trimmed by 7 bases and V by 2 bases; bases with no gene match: 13. Germline V lookup: CDR1 GTSNPN, CDR2 SVGIG (reference sequence). This CDR3 has 17 residues. CDR3 coding DNA: TGTGCCTGGAGTCGGGACAGGTCTAATAGGAGGAATTCACCCCTCCACTTT. Its protein is CAWSRDRSNRRNSPLHF.

This clone was counted once. The chain combines TRBV5-1 with TRBJ2-5; D may be TRBD1 (6 bases). Germline CDR1 SGHRS, CDR2 YFSETQ. This CDR3 has 15 amino acids. Trimming took off 1 base at V and 2 bases at J, with 12 bases between the two ends. CDR3 sequence: CASSLFGGQQETQYF. CDR3 sequence (DNA): TGCGCCAGCAGCTTGTTTGGGGGCCAACAAGAGACCCAGTACTTC.

The rearrangement links TRBV2 to TRBJ2-1; D ambiguous. Trimming left V 4 bases short and J 0 bases short, with 22 bases between. The CDR3 loop spans 19 amino acids. Germline V gene sequence: CDR1 SNHLY, CDR2 FYNNEI. The CDR3 DNA reads as TGTGCCAGCAGTGGTGTCCGTCTTTTCCAAGAGAGCTCCTACAATGAGCAGTTCTTC. It encodes CASSGVRLFQESSYNEQFF.

The chain carries TRBV5-1 and TRBJ2-5; 13 bases align to TRBD2. Trimming took 4 bases from V and 2 from J; bases not matched to a gene: 5. The germline V gene has CDR1 SGHRS and CDR2 YFSETQ. CDR3 length equals 16 residues. The CDR3 region has the DNA TGCGCCAGCAGCCCTGGGACTAGCGGGGAACAAGAGACCCAGTACTTC. Encoded protein: CASSPGTSGEQETQYF.

This sequence joins TRBV6-5 and TRBJ2-3; maybe TRBD2 (5 bases). CDR3 size: 12 residues. Trimming took off 6 bases at V and 7 bases at J, with 11 bases between the two ends. Germline CDR1 MNHEY, CDR2 SVGAGI. The CDR3 DNA reads as TGTGCCAGCAGCCCGTCGGGGTATACGCAGTATTTT. Amino acid sequence: CASSPSGYTQYF.

The chain links TRBV6-5 to TRBJ1-5; D uncertain. Deletions cut 6 bases from V and 7 bases from J, with 19 bases between. CDR3 length: 15 residues. CDR1 and CDR2 (germline): MNHEY, SVGAGI. CDR3 region: CASRFVRALEQPQHF. For the CDR3, the DNA is TGTGCCAGCAGGTTCGTGAGGGCTCTCGAGCAGCCCCAGCATTTT.

Of note for this clone: This likely comes from a read error, as the CDR3 has no conserved phenylalanine or tryptophan at its end. No DNA is shown, since the ends of the CDR3 on it are uncertain; the CDR3 is the one TCRdb lists. The V gene is TRBV7-9, the J gene TRBJ1-1; the table's D call, TRBD1, has no DNA check behind it. CDR1 is SEHNR and CDR2 is FQNEAQ in the germline V gene (reference sequence). The CDR3 contains 13 residues when both ends are counted. The CDR3 region is CASSSPARDRLAL.

Regarding this clone: Germline and junction disagree at one end, which may indicate a read error. CDR3 coding DNA: TGTGCCAGCAGCGCCCCGCGTAGCGGGGCCTCCGACGAGCAGTACTTC. This encodes CASSAPRSGASDEQYF. The V and J genes are TRBV9 and TRBJ2-7; 8 nucleotides align to TRBD2. The CDR3 is 16 amino acids. CDR1 and CDR2 from the germline V gene are SGDLS and YYNGEE. The full variable domain, rest sourced from reference TRBV9 and TRBJ2-7, is DSGVTQTPKHLITATGQRVTLRCSPRSGDLSVYWYQQSLDQGLQFLIQYYNGEERAKGNILERFSAQQFPDLHSELNLSSLELGDSALYFCASSAPRSGASDEQYFGPGTRLTVT.

The count of this clone is one. The rearrangement joins TRBV3-1 (or the pseudogene TRBV3-2) to TRBJ2-5, with 8 positions matching TRBD2. The V gene end was trimmed by 1 base and the J gene end by 1 base; junction bases not matched to a gene: 5. The CDR3 is 16 amino acids. The V gene's germline CDR1 is LGHDT and CDR2 YNNKEL (reference sequence). The CDR3 region is CASSQASGSIQETQYF. As DNA, the CDR3 is TGTGCCAGCAGCCAAGCCAGCGGGAGTATCCAAGAGACCCAGTACTTC.

The chain uses TRBV10-1 and TRBJ2-3; TRBD1 might be the D (6 bases). This CDR3 contains 12 residues. Germline V gene data show CDR1 as WNHNN and CDR2 as SYGVQD (reference sequence). Trimming left V 4 bases short and J 6 bases short, with 8 bases between. The CDR3 is CASSAGQDTQYF. DNA for the CDR3: TGCGCCAGCAGTGCCGGACAGGATACGCAGTATTTT.

CDR3 amino acids: CSVPGSFNYGYTF. DNA of the CDR3: TGCAGCGTTCCCGGGTCCTTTAACTATGGCTACACCTTC. This chain connects TRBV29-1 to TRBJ1-2; D gene ambiguous. V was cut by 5 bases and J by 1 base, with 11 bases left in between. The CDR3 runs 13 residues. Germline V lookup: CDR1 SQVTM, CDR2 ANQGSEA.

The chain carries TRBV7-8 and TRBJ2-7, with D maybe TRBD2 (6 bases). There are 15 residues in the CDR3. Trimming took 5 bases from V and 3 from J, leaving 17 bases between them. Germline V gene lookup returns CDR1 SGHVS and CDR2 FQNEAQ. The CDR3 loop reads CASSRGVGGVYEQYF. As DNA, the CDR3 is TGTGCCAGCAGCCGTGGCGTGGGAGGAGTCTACGAGCAGTACTTC.

This chain connects TRBV11-2 to TRBJ2-6; 8 bases fit TRBD1. V lost 7 bases, J lost 0 bases, and 11 bases stayed unmatched. Looked up from germline, CDR1 is SGHAT and CDR2 is FQNNGV. The length of the CDR3 is 18 residues. The CDR3 sequence is CASTTFGTGFSGANVLTF. CDR3 nucleotides: TGTGCCAGCACTACTTTCGGGACAGGATTCTCTGGGGCCAACGTCCTGACTTTC.

The V call is TRBV6-5, the J call TRBJ2-4; 8 bases agree with TRBD1. Germline V gene data show CDR1 as MNHEY and CDR2 as SVGAGI. The CDR3 sequence is 14 residues long. The ends lost 7 bases at V and 5 bases at J; junction bases unmatched: 7. The DNA for the CDR3 is TGTGCCAGCACCGACAGGGGTGGCGAAAACATTCAGTACTTC. Translated, it gives CASTDRGGENIQYF.

V gene TRBV19 combines with J gene TRBJ1-3; D unresolved. The CDR3 runs 14 residues. The germline CDR1 and CDR2 sequences are LNHDA and SQIVND (reference sequence). Trimming removed 5 bases at V and 0 bases at J, with 8 bases between. The CDR3 bases are TGTGCCAGTAGTCCAAGCGTCTCTGGAAACACCATATATTTT. Translated, it gives CASSPSVSGNTIYF. The full variable domain, in which reference TRBV19 and TRBJ1-3 provide the parts outside the CDR3, is DGGITQSPKYLFRKEGQNVTLSCEQNLNHDAMYWYRQDPGQGLRLIYYSQIVNDFQKGDIAEGYSVSREKKESFPLTVTSAQKNPTAFYLCASSPSVSGNTIYFGEGSWLTVV.

This clone occurred a few times. This chain links TRBV6-5 with TRBJ2-5, with TRBD2 identical over 9 bases. Germline V gene sequence: CDR1 MNHEY, CDR2 SVGAGI. Trimming took 6 bases from V and 3 from J; bases not matched to a gene: 5. The CDR3 is made up of 14 amino acids. This CDR3 reads CASRAGTSKETQYF. CDR3 nucleotide sequence: TGTGCCAGCAGGGCCGGGACTAGCAAAGAGACCCAGTACTTC.

The chain couples TRBV5-1 to TRBJ1-2; the D gene is possibly TRBD1 (6 bases). The germline V and J ends were trimmed by 0 bases and 3 bases, with 12 bases remaining between them. The CDR3 consists of 15 residues. Looked up from germline, CDR1 is SGHRS and CDR2 is YFSETQ. CDR3 sequence (DNA): TGCGCCAGCAGCTTGGGTGGGGGCCGGGACTATGGCTACACCTTC. It specifies CASSLGGGRDYGYTF.

V and J are TRBV6-5 and TRBJ1-2; D may be TRBD1 (5 bases). The CDR3 covers 15 residues. Per the germline V gene, CDR1 is MNHEY and CDR2 is SVGAGI. V was clipped by 5 bases and J by 7 bases, with 20 bases between them. CDR3: CASSPLTGEDSGYTF. CDR3 DNA: TGTGCCAGCAGTCCACTGACGGGGGAAGACTCTGGCTACACCTTC.